The 10 T cell receptor beta chains below come from one sample, sequenced in a study of response to subunit inactivated influenza vaccine. TCRdb re-called the RT-PCR reads with MiXCR, one entry per CDR3 protein. This sample has roughly 700,000 distinct CDR3 sequences, with 11% to 15% found just once. The starting material was PBMCs from blood, obtained around 15 days before vaccination. Receptors were obtained from a man between 45 and 60 years old who received an inactivated influenza vaccine.

As concerns this clonotype: The DNA is omitted, as the CDR3 cannot be located on it reliably, and the CDR3 follows TCRdb's listing. The chain is built from TRBV29-1 and TRBJ2-5; TRBD2, as called in the table, went unchecked against the DNA. Germline V gene lookup returns CDR1 SQVTM and CDR2 ANQGSEA. With termini counted, the CDR3 has 14 amino acids. The CDR3 loop is CSVAPGTAKETQSF.

This clonotype has more than one count but fewer than ten. The V call is TRBV19, the J call TRBJ2-1, with TRBD2 matching 9 bases. With 7 bases clipped from V and 6 bases from J, the junction kept 7 bases outside the gene matches. Germline V gene sequence: CDR1 LNHDA, CDR2 SQIVND (reference sequence). The CDR3 is 14 amino acids. Here the CDR3 reads CASNPRLAVNEQFF. CDR3 coding DNA: TGTGCCAGTAATCCACGACTAGCGGTCAATGAGCAGTTCTTC.

V is TRBV19 and J is TRBJ1-5, with D uncertain. Germline CDR1 and CDR2: LNHDA and SQIVND (reference sequence). This CDR3 spans 13 amino acids. The V gene lost 2 bases and the J gene lost 7 bases, with 9 bases spanning the gap. The CDR3 DNA is TGTGCCAGTAGTATAAATCGGGGACAGCCCCAGCATTTT. Amino acids: CASSINRGQPQHF. Supplemented by reference TRBV19 and TRBJ1-5, the full variable domain reads DGGITQSPKYLFRKEGQNVTLSCEQNLNHDAMYWYRQDPGQGLRLIYYSQIVNDFQKGDIAEGYSVSREKKESFPLTVTSAQKNPTAFYLCASSINRGQPQHFGDGTRLSIL.

The rearrangement joins TRBV3-1 to TRBJ1-1, with 7 bases lining up with TRBD1. CDR1 is LGHDT, CDR2 YNNKEL, per germline (reference sequence). The V gene end was trimmed by 1 base and the J gene end by 1 base; junction bases not matched to a gene: 6. The CDR3 length is 16 residues. This CDR3 reads CASSQGQGFGNTEAFF. The CDR3 nucleotides read TGTGCCAGCAGCCAAGGACAGGGTTTTGGGAACACTGAAGCTTTCTTT.

This rearrangement joins TRBV20-1 to TRBJ1-5; D uncertain. The CDR3 totals 15 residues. CDR1 and CDR2 (germline): DFQATT, SNEGSKA (reference sequence). With 0 bases removed from V and 1 base from J, the gap between germline ends came to 10 bases. The CDR3 is CSARDTGGSNQPQHF. CDR3 in DNA: TGCAGTGCTAGAGATACGGGTGGGAGCAATCAGCCCCAGCATTTT.

This clonotype was detected only a few times. J is TRBJ2-1 and V is TRBV7-9, with D possibly TRBD1 on 6 matching bases. The V end lost 4 bases, the J end lost 4 bases, and 17 bases lay between the germline ends. Germline loops: CDR1 SEHNR, CDR2 FQNEAQ (reference sequence). The CDR3 extends over 16 amino acids. CDR3 loop: CASSSPQGPTYNEQFF. CDR3 bases: TGTGCCAGCAGCTCCCCCCAGGGGCCGACGTACAATGAGCAGTTCTTC. The full variable domain, its missing parts supplied by reference TRBV7-9 and TRBJ2-1, is DTGVSQNPRHKITKRGQNVTFRCDPISEHNRLYWYRQTLGQGPEFLTYFQNEAQLEKSRLLSDRFSAERPKGSFSTLEIQRTEQGDSAMYLCASSSPQGPTYNEQFFGPGTRLTVL.

The chain couples TRBV20-1 to TRBJ1-2, with a weak D call TRBD1 (6 bases). V lost 6 bases, J lost 4 bases, and 18 bases lay in between. In germline, CDR1 is DFQATT, CDR2 SNEGSKA (reference sequence). The CDR3 covers 14 residues. The CDR3 DNA sequence: TGCAGTGCGAACTCAAACAGGGAGCGCTATGGCTACACCTTC. Translated: CSANSNRERYGYTF.

This clonotype occurred a few times. The V gene is TRBV20-1, the J gene TRBJ1-5, with D hard to call. Germline CDR1 is DFQATT and CDR2 is SNEGSKA (reference sequence). Trimming shortened V by 3 bases and J by 0 bases, and 9 bases separated the two germline ends. The CDR3 contains 14 residues. The chain's CDR3 is CSAREPRSNQPQHF. Written as DNA, the CDR3 is TGCAGTGCTAGGGAACCGCGTAGCAATCAGCCCCAGCATTTT.

V gene TRBV7-2 combines with J gene TRBJ1-2, with 7 nucleotides matching TRBD1. CDR3 length: 14 amino acids. J was trimmed by 6 bases and V by 1 base; bases with no gene match: 5. Germline V gene lookup returns CDR1 SGHTA and CDR2 FQGNSA. The CDR3 coding sequence is TGTGCCAGCAGCTTAGGAACAGGGGAGAATGGCTACACCTTC. Protein product: CASSLGTGENGYTF.

This sequence joins TRBV6-1 and TRBJ2-5; D perhaps matches TRBD2 (5 bases). The V end was cut by 4 bases, the J end by 4 bases, with 10 bases between. Germline V CDR1 and CDR2: MNHNS, SASEGT. CDR3 length equals 13 residues. Here the CDR3 reads CASSVEGGETQYF. The CDR3 DNA follows: TGTGCCAGCAGTGTCGAGGGTGGAGAGACCCAGTACTTC.